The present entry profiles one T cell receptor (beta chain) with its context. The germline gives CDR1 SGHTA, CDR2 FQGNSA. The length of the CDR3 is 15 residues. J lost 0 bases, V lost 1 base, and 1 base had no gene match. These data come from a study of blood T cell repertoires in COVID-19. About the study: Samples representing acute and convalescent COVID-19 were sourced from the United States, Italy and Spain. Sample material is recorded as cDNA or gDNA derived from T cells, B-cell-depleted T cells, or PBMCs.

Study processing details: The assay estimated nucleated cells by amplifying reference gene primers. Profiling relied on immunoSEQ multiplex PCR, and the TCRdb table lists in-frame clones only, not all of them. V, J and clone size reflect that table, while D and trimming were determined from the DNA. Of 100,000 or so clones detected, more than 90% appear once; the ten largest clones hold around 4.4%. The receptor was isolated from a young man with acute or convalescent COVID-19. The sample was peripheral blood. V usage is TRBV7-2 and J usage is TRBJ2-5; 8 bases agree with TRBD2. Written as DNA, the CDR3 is TGTGCCAGCAGCTTAGGCGGGGGGAACCAAGAGACCCAGTACTTC. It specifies CASSLGGGNQETQYF.